Following are 5 T cell receptor beta chains from one sample sequenced in a study of type 1 regulatory T cells. No antigen has been identified for these receptors. TCRdb reprocessed the reads via MiXCR and lists one record per CDR3 protein. The sample holds about 42,000 distinct CDR3 sequences; over 9% are singletons and the top ten take 8%. Sequences were obtained from cultured non-Tr1 T cells, either the whole culture or a sorted T cell fraction (not recorded which). These receptors were obtained from a human donor in good health.

This clonotype has only a few counts. This chain uses TRBV21-1 with TRBJ1-2. TRBV21-1 is given as a pseudogene. This CDR3 is 10 amino acids long. The CDR3 region is CAKCGSGYTF. CDR3 coding DNA: TGTGCCAAGTGTGGTAGTGGCTACACCTTC.

The V and J genes are TRBV5-1 and TRBJ1-2; 7 positions agree with TRBD1. The trim removed 5 bases at V and 0 bases at J, leaving 7 bases unmatched. CDR1 is SGHRS, CDR2 YFSETQ, per germline. The CDR3 loop spans 15 amino acids. In nucleotides, the CDR3 is TGCGCCAGCAGGAGGGGAACAGGGGCTAACTATGGCTACACCTTC. Encoded protein: CASRRGTGANYGYTF.

A note on this clonotype: This may be a read error: a much more frequent sequence differs by one nucleotide. V and J are TRBV30 and TRBJ2-7; TRBD2 matches at 8 bases. V gave up 0 bases and J gave up 2 bases; unmatched junction bases: 9. The CDR3 loop spans 16 amino acids. Per the germline V gene, CDR1 is GTSNPN and CDR2 is SVGIG (reference sequence). CDR3 coding DNA: TGTGCCTGGAGTGTAGGTACTAGCGGAGGGGCCTACGAGCAGTACTTC. This translates into CAWSVGTSGGAYEQYF.

This clonotype has more than one count but fewer than ten. V gene TRBV18 combines with J gene TRBJ2-2, with unresolved D. CDR1 is KGHSH and CDR2 is LQKENI in the germline V gene. V was shortened by 1 base and J by 1 base, with 4 bases between the two germline ends. This CDR3 region has 14 residues. CDR3 sequence (DNA): TGTGCCAGCTCACCACAGGGGAACACCGGGGAGCTGTTTTTT. Protein product: CASSPQGNTGELFF.

This clonotype was seen many times. V is TRBV27 and J is TRBJ1-5; D gene ambiguous. This CDR3 region has 13 residues. Trimming shortened V by 5 bases and J by 7 bases, and 12 bases separated the two germline ends. Per the germline V gene, CDR1 is MNHEY and CDR2 is SMNVEV (reference sequence). Here the CDR3 DNA reads TGTGCCAGCAGTAACTCTATGGGCCAGCCCCAGCATTTT. Translating gives CASSNSMGQPQHF.